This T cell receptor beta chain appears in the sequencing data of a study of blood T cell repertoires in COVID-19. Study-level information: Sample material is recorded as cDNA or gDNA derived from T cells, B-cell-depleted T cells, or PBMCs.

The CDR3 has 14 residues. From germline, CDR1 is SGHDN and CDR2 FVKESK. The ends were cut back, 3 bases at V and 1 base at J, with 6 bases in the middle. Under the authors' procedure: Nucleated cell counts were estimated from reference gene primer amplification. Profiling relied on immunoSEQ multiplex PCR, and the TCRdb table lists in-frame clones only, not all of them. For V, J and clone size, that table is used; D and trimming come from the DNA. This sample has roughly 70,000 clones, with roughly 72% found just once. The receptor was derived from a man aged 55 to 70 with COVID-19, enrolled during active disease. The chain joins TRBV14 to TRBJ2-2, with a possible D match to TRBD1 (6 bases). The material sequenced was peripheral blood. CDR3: CASSQGQNTGELFF. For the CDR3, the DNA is TGTGCCAGCAGCCAGGGACAGAACACCGGGGAGCTGTTTTTT.